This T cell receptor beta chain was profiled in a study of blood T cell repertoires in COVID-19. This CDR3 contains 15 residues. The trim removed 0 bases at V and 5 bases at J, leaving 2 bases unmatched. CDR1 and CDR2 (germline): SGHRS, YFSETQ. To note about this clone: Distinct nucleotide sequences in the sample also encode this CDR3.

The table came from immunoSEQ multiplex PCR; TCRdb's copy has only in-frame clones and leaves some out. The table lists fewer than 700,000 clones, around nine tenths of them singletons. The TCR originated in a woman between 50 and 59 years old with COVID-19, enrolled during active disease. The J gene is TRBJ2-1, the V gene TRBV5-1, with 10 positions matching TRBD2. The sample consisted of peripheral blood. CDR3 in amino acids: CASSLVLAGDNEQFF. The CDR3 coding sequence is TGCGCCAGCAGCTTGGTCCTAGCGGGGGACAATGAGCAGTTCTTC. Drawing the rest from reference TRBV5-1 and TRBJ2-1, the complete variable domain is KAGVTQTPRYLIKTRGQQVTLSCSPISGHRSVSWYQQTPGQGLQFLFEYFSETQRNKGNFPGRFSGRQFSNSRSEMNVSTLELGDSALYLCASSLVLAGDNEQFFGPGTRLTVL.